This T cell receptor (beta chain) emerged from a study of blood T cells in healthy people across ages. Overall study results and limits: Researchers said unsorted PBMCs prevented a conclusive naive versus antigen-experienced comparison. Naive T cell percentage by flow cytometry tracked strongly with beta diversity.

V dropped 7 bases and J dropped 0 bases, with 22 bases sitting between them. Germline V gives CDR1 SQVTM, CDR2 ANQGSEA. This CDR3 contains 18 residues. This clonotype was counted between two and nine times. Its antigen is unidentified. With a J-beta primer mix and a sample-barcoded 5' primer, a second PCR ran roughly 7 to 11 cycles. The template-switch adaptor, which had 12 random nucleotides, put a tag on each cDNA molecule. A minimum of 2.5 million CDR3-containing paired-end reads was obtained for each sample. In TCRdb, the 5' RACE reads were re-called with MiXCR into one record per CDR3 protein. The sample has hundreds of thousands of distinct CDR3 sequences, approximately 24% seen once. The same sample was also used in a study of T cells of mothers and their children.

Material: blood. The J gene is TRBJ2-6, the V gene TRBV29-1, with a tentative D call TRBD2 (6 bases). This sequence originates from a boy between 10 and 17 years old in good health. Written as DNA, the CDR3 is TGCAGCGCTGGAGATTCGGGAGAACCGAGCTCTGGGGCCAACGTCCTGACTTTC. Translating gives CSAGDSGEPSSGANVLTF.